In its sample, the clone carrying this T cell receptor (beta chain) was seen a few times. Using constant-segment primers, 5'RACE produced TCR alpha and TCR beta cDNA libraries carrying sample barcodes and UMIs. TCRdb recomputed calls from the 5' RACE reads with MiXCR, one row per CDR3 protein. The sample gives 65,000 to 90,000 distinct CDR3 sequences, 9.5% to 15% of which show up once; 41% is in the top ten. This sample was included in a study of T-cell memory formation after mild COVID-19. The clonotype originates from a man younger than 35 who had mild COVID-19 (a few samples of this study predate the infection). Cell type and time point are not known. Sequenced sample: PBMCs or a T cell subset sorted from them (not recorded which).

CDR3 sequence reads: CASSLGPGALDTQYF. In DNA, the CDR3 is TGTGCCAGCAGTTTAGGTCCGGGGGCATTGGATACGCAGTATTTT. The chain links TRBV12-3 or TRBV12-4 to TRBJ2-3; D is tentatively TRBD1 or TRBD2 (6 bases each). V was cut by 1 base and J by 6 bases, with 14 bases left in between. This CDR3 has 15 residues.